The T cell receptor beta chain described here comes from a study of blood T cell repertoires in COVID-19. Study-wide context: Samples taken during acute and convalescent COVID-19 were collected in the United States, Italy and Spain. T cells, B-cell-depleted T cells, or PBMCs supplied cDNA or gDNA.

Generated by immunoSEQ multiplex PCR, the TCRdb table keeps only in-frame clones and is missing some. The sample has 200,000 to 300,000 clones; approximately 88% are singletons. CDR3 length: 15 residues. The germline gives CDR1 SGHRS, CDR2 YFSETQ. The V gene end was trimmed by 2 bases and the J gene end by 4 bases; junction bases not matched to a gene: 4. Participants were aged roughly 18 to 90 years, lived in 25 or so US areas, and enrolled virtually. Participant-reported clinical history was the basis for cohort assignment. The chain has TRBV5-1 and TRBJ1-5, with 9 positions matching TRBD1. This receptor was taken from a woman aged 40 to 50 with acute COVID-19. Source material: PBMCs or T cells enriched from blood (not recorded which). The CDR3 here is CASSFGTGLNQPQHF. In DNA form, the CDR3 reads TGCGCCAGCAGCTTCGGGACAGGGTTAAATCAGCCCCAGCATTTT.